Described below is a single T cell receptor beta chain sequence and its context. Regarding time point: after dendritic cell vaccination, including at tumor progression/relapse. Blood PBMC samples: pre-vaccination, two weeks post third vaccination, and at tumor progression. This record belongs to a study of glioma-infiltrating T cells after dendritic cell vaccination. Overall study context: Patients received autologous tumor lysate-pulsed dendritic cell vaccination between the early 2000s and the early 2010s.

TCRdb's copy holds only in-frame clones and misses some; the assay was immunoSEQ multiplex PCR. In the table there are 80,000 to 95,000 clones, 85% of which are singletons. Trimming took 10 bases from V and 6 from J, leaving 16 bases between them. There are 14 residues in the CDR3. Germline assignment: CDR1 MNHEY and CDR2 SMNVEV (reference sequence). The material was blood, obtained after dendritic cell vaccination. This receptor was obtained from a human donor with glioblastoma. The rearrangement uses TRBV27 and TRBJ1-6; maybe TRBD1 (6 bases). The CDR3 loop is CATSSQGLNSPLHF. Here the CDR3 DNA reads TGTGCCACCTCATCACAGGGCCTTAATTCACCCCTCCACTTT.